One and the same sample provided the 30 T cell receptor beta chains below, sequenced in a study of blood T cell repertoires in COVID-19. The assay was immunoSEQ multiplex PCR, and TCRdb's table has in-frame clones only and misses some. Of around 200,000 clones in the sample, 86% were seen once. Material for sequencing was peripheral blood. The receptors were sampled from a woman between 55 and 75 years old with COVID-19, enrolled during active disease.

V usage is TRBV7-2 and J usage is TRBJ1-1, with D unclear. In germline, CDR1 is SGHTA, CDR2 FQGNSA. CDR3 size: 13 residues. Trimming shortened V by 3 bases and J by 1 base, and 6 bases separated the two germline ends. CDR3 sequence (DNA): TGTGCCAGCAGCTTTGGGCGGAACACTGAAGCTTTCTTT. It translates to CASSFGRNTEAFF.

The V call is TRBV24-1, the J call TRBJ2-7, with TRBD2 matching over 8 bases. CDR1 is KGHDR and CDR2 is SFDVKD in the germline V gene. The CDR3 consists of 14 residues. V shed 6 bases, J shed 0 bases, and the junction held 3 bases outside the gene matches. The CDR3 protein is CATSNSGTSYEQYF. CDR3 sequence (DNA): TGTGCCACCAGTAATAGCGGGACCTCCTACGAGCAGTACTTC.

The chain joins TRBV30 to TRBJ1-2; D gene uncertain. This CDR3 region has 11 residues. Germline assignment: CDR1 GTSNPN and CDR2 SVGIG (reference sequence). Trimming took off 7 bases at V and 7 bases at J, with 13 bases between the two ends. The CDR3 reads CAFALGGGYTF. CDR3 sequence (DNA): TGTGCCTTCGCCCTAGGCGGTGGCTACACCTTC. The variable domain in full, with the rest retrieved from reference TRBV30 and TRBJ1-2, is SQTIHQWPATLVQPVGSPLSLECTVEGTSNPNLYWYRQAAGRGLQLLFYSVGIGQISSEVPQNLSASRPQDRQFILSSKKLLLSDSGFYLCAFALGGGYTFGSGTRLTVV.

On this clone itself: The sample has other DNA sequences that encode this CDR3 too. This chain links TRBV6-2 or TRBV6-3 with TRBJ1-1; perhaps TRBD1 as D (5 bases). This CDR3 spans 16 amino acids. Trimming stripped 0 bases from V and 0 bases from J, with 11 bases between. Germline-derived CDR1 and CDR2 are MNHEY and SVGEGT. CDR3 sequence (DNA): TGTGCCAGCAGTTACTCGAGACGACAGATGAACACTGAAGCTTTCTTT. It specifies CASSYSRRQMNTEAFF.

The genes are TRBV30 and TRBJ1-4, with TRBD1 matching over 7 bases. The V gene end was trimmed by 3 bases and the J gene end by 8 bases; junction bases not matched to a gene: 9. Germline-derived CDR1 and CDR2 are GTSNPN and SVGIG (reference sequence). The CDR3 is 14 residues long. The CDR3 is CAWRLTGLSEKLFF. In DNA, the CDR3 is TGTGCCTGGAGGTTGACAGGGCTGAGCGAAAAACTGTTTTTT.

J is TRBJ1-1 and V is TRBV29-1, with TRBD1 as a possible D gene (6 bases). CDR1 is SQVTM and CDR2 is ANQGSEA in the germline V gene. Deletions cut 7 bases from V and 1 base from J, with 13 bases between. There are 13 residues in the CDR3. In nucleotides, the CDR3 is TGCAGCGGGTCCAGGGGTCCGAACACTGAAGCTTTCTTT. Its protein is CSGSRGPNTEAFF.

The CDR3 nucleotides are TGTGCCAGCAGCCAGGGGGCGGAAACGTTGAACACTGAAGCTTTCTTT. Its translation: CASSQGAETLNTEAFF. The chain links TRBV9 to TRBJ1-1; TRBD1 matches at 8 bases. The CDR3 is made up of 16 amino acids. V was pared by 4 bases and J by 0 bases, with 8 bases of the junction left unmatched. CDR1 and CDR2 from the germline V gene are SGDLS and YYNGEE.

As DNA, the CDR3 is TGTGCCAGCAGTGAAGCCCGGACAGGGAGATCACCCCTCCACTTT. It yields the protein CASSEARTGRSPLHF. This rearrangement joins TRBV6-1 to TRBJ1-6, with TRBD1 identical over 8 bases. The CDR3 spans 15 residues. After removal of 0 bases from V and 10 bases from J, the junction contained 5 bases not matched to a gene. Germline-derived CDR1 and CDR2 are MNHNS and SASEGT.

The genes are TRBV6-4 and TRBJ2-7, with D possibly being TRBD2 (6 bases). Per the germline V gene, CDR1 is MRHNA and CDR2 is SNTAGT. V was shortened by 2 bases and J by 3 bases, with 20 bases between the two germline ends. CDR3 length: 17 residues. CDR3: CASSDRGSPGDIYEQYF. The CDR3 DNA follows: TGTGCCAGCAGTGACCGGGGATCCCCGGGAGATATCTACGAGCAGTACTTC.

The chain uses TRBV5-6 and TRBJ2-7; 8 bases agree with TRBD1. V trimming: 5 bases; J trimming: 0 bases; junction bases outside the gene matches: 4. The CDR3 consists of 14 residues. Germline V CDR1 and CDR2: SGHDT, YYEEEE. CDR3 sequence reads: CASRMTGVSYEQYF. The CDR3 coding sequence is TGTGCCAGCAGGATGACAGGGGTCTCCTACGAGCAGTACTTC.

This chain links TRBV19 with TRBJ1-1; D is possibly TRBD1 (6 bases). V was pared by 6 bases and J by 6 bases, with 17 bases between. Per germline, CDR1 LNHDA and CDR2 SQIVND (reference sequence). This CDR3 is 14 amino acids long. The CDR3 region has the DNA TGTGCCAGTAGAGCCACAGGGCGAGGGGCTGAAGCTTTCTTT. Its translation is CASRATGRGAEAFF.

The chain combines TRBV19 with TRBJ1-2; D is possibly TRBD1 (6 bases). CDR3 size: 14 residues. From germline, CDR1 is LNHDA and CDR2 SQIVND (reference sequence). With 5 bases removed from V and 5 bases from J, the gap between germline ends came to 15 bases. The CDR3 protein is CASSAIQGGYGYTF. In DNA, the CDR3 is TGTGCCAGTAGTGCCATACAGGGTGGGTATGGCTACACCTTC.

This clone is a singleton in its sample. The CDR3: CASSQERNVRGDEKLFF. CDR3 in DNA: TGCGCCAGCAGCCAAGAAAGGAACGTGCGGGGCGACGAAAAACTGTTTTTT. V gene TRBV4-3 combines with J gene TRBJ1-4, with D possibly TRBD1 on 5 matching bases. The germline gives CDR1 LGHNA, CDR2 YSLEER. This CDR3 has 17 amino acids. Trimming removed 0 bases from V and 8 bases from J, with 19 bases in between.

V gene TRBV4-3 combines with J gene TRBJ1-6; D ambiguous. The CDR3 runs 16 residues. V shed 1 base and J shed 1 base, with 8 bases lying between them. The germline V gene encodes CDR1 LGHNA and CDR2 YSLEER. The CDR3 DNA reads TGCGCCAGCAGCCAAGGTGGACTGTCCTATAATTCACCCCTCCACTTT. It encodes CASSQGGLSYNSPLHF.

The gene calls are TRBV13 and TRBJ2-7; D is ambiguous. V lost 1 base and J 1 base, leaving 14 bases between the germline ends. CDR1 and CDR2 from the germline V gene are PRHDT and FYEKMQ (reference sequence). This CDR3 has 16 amino acids. CDR3 protein: CASSLDSSSSSYEQYF. CDR3 nucleotide sequence: TGTGCCAGCAGCTTAGATTCCTCGTCTTCTTCCTACGAGCAGTACTTC.

The J gene is TRBJ1-2, the V gene TRBV5-1; 8 bases line up with TRBD1. CDR1 SGHRS and CDR2 YFSETQ come from the germline V gene. Losses at the gene ends were 4 bases for V and 2 bases for J; bases not matched to a gene: 7. The CDR3 spans 15 residues. The CDR3 bases are TGCGCCAGCAGCGCAGGACAGGGAGGGAACTATGGCTACACCTTC. Amino acid sequence: CASSAGQGGNYGYTF.

This rearrangement joins TRBV25-1 to TRBJ1-4; the match to TRBD1 covers 8 bases. The germline V gene encodes CDR1 MGHDK and CDR2 SYGVNS. V lost 5 bases to trimming and J lost 7 bases; unmatched junction nucleotides: 9. This CDR3 is built from 15 residues. The CDR3 DNA reads TGTGCCAGCAGTCCTCCCGGGACAGGAAGTGAAAAACTGTTTTTT. It yields the protein CASSPPGTGSEKLFF.

This chain joins TRBV10-3 and TRBJ2-7, with 8 bases matching TRBD2. The CDR3 contains 14 residues. Germline-derived CDR1 and CDR2 are ENHRY and SYGVKD. V was pared by 9 bases and J by 3 bases, with 10 bases of the junction left unmatched. In nucleotides, the CDR3 is TGTGCCATGTCTCCCGGGGGGGGTGGCTACGAGCAGTACTTC. This sequence encodes CAMSPGGGGYEQYF.

V gene TRBV28 combines with J gene TRBJ1-3, with no clear D. This CDR3 comprises 15 residues. V shed 6 bases and J shed 0 bases, with 12 bases lying between them. The germline V gene encodes CDR1 MDHEN and CDR2 SYDVKM. The CDR3 DNA reads as TGTGCCAGCAGCCGGGTAAGGAGCTCTGGAAACACCATATATTTT. It translates to CASSRVRSSGNTIYF.

V and J are TRBV2 and TRBJ2-5; D is ambiguous. V was shortened by 6 bases and J by 3 bases, with 8 bases between the two germline ends. In germline, CDR1 is SNHLY, CDR2 FYNNEI. This CDR3 contains 12 residues. The CDR3 DNA follows: TGTGCCAGCAGCTTAACTAAAGAGACCCAGTACTTC. Amino acid sequence: CASSLTKETQYF.

This chain connects TRBV12-3 or TRBV12-4 to TRBJ2-3; 7 bases match TRBD2. The CDR3 runs to 13 residues. The junction had 3 bases not matched to a gene; V was cut back by 5 bases and J by 4 bases. In DNA, the CDR3 is TGTGCCAGCAGTCAACTAGCGCCAGATACGCAGTATTTT. Residues: CASSQLAPDTQYF.

The CDR3 DNA follows: TGTGCCAGCAGTTACGGTCGTGGCTCGGAAGCTTTCTTT. Translating it yields CASSYGRGSEAFF. The rearrangement joins TRBV6-2 or TRBV6-3 to TRBJ1-1; D gene ambiguous. Trimming cost V 2 bases and J 8 bases, with 12 bases left between them. The CDR3 has 13 amino acids. Germline loops: CDR1 MNHEY, CDR2 SVGEGT.

This rearrangement joins TRBV4-3 to TRBJ2-7, with D possibly being TRBD1 (5 bases). The CDR3 contains 13 residues. With 5 bases removed from V and 3 bases from J, the gap between germline ends came to 11 bases. The germline V gene has CDR1 LGHNA and CDR2 YSLEER. CDR3 sequence (DNA): TGCGCCAGCAGCACCGGACAAAGCTACGAGCAGTACTTC. It encodes CASSTGQSYEQYF.

The chain carries TRBV19 and TRBJ2-4; 12 nucleotides match TRBD1. V lost 6 bases, J lost 2 bases, and 11 bases stayed unmatched. This CDR3 comprises 18 residues. Germline CDR1 reads LNHDA; CDR2 reads SQIVND (reference sequence). In nucleotides, the CDR3 is TGTGCCAGTAGACCCGGGACAGGGGGCGCATGGTCCAAAAACATTCAGTACTTC. Residues: CASRPGTGGAWSKNIQYF.

The V and J genes are TRBV7-2 and TRBJ1-4; 7 positions agree with TRBD1. This CDR3 is built from 17 residues. CDR1 and CDR2 from the germline V gene are SGHTA and FQGNSA. V lost 1 base, J lost 8 bases, and 13 bases stayed unmatched. The DNA for the CDR3 is TGTGCCAGCAGCTTAGAGCCACAGGGGCCGCGGAGGGAAAAACTGTTTTTT. Its protein is CASSLEPQGPRREKLFF.

J is TRBJ2-5 and V is TRBV7-2; 10 bases fit TRBD2. V trimming: 6 bases; J trimming: 2 bases; junction bases outside the gene matches: 6. CDR3 length: 15 amino acids. Germline assignment: CDR1 SGHTA and CDR2 FQGNSA. The CDR3 sequence is CASRKLAGPQETQYF. Written as DNA, the CDR3 is TGTGCCAGCAGGAAACTAGCGGGACCACAAGAGACCCAGTACTTC.

V and J are TRBV4-3 and TRBJ2-3; TRBD2 aligns across 13 bases. Germline CDR1 LGHNA, CDR2 YSLEER. CDR3 length: 15 residues. With V trimmed by 3 bases and J by 3 bases, 0 bases remained unmatched. This CDR3 is CASSQGLAGTDTQYF. In DNA, the CDR3 is TGCGCCAGCAGCCAGGGACTAGCGGGAACAGATACGCAGTATTTT.

The chain combines TRBV5-6 with TRBJ1-1, with TRBD1 matching 10 bases. The CDR3 spans 14 residues. Trimming cost V 5 bases and J 3 bases; bases outside gene matches: 4. The germline V gene has CDR1 SGHDT and CDR2 YYEEEE. CDR3 residues: CASRPTGGYTEAFF. CDR3 in DNA: TGTGCCAGCAGGCCGACAGGGGGCTACACTGAAGCTTTCTTT.

This clone is a singleton in its sample. The rearrangement joins TRBV3-1 (or the pseudogene TRBV3-2) to TRBJ1-1; D may be TRBD1 (6 bases). The CDR3 spans 10 residues. Per the germline V gene, CDR1 is LGHDT and CDR2 is YNNKEL (reference sequence). The V end lost 8 bases, the J end lost 5 bases, and 6 bases lay between the germline ends. The CDR3 nucleotides are TGTGCCAGCCAGGGGACTGAAGCTTTCTTT. Protein product: CASQGTEAFF.

The chain couples TRBV11-3 to TRBJ1-1, with TRBD1 identical over 7 bases. Germline values: CDR1 SGHNT, CDR2 YENEEA. The CDR3 is made up of 17 amino acids. J was trimmed by 2 bases and V by 5 bases; bases with no gene match: 14. The CDR3 region has the DNA TGTGCCAGCAGCCCAGGCGGCGGGACAGACCTAAACACTGAAGCTTTCTTT. This encodes CASSPGGGTDLNTEAFF.